The rows below give T cell receptor beta chains drawn from one sample of a study of blood T cell repertoires in COVID-19. Using immunoSEQ multiplex PCR, the repertoire was profiled, and TCRdb retains in-frame clones only, with some absent. The sample shows about 380,000 clones, around 87% of them seen only once. The material sequenced was PBMCs or T cells enriched from blood (not recorded which). All receptors come from a man aged 25-45 years who had recovered from COVID-19. The CDR3 runs from the conserved cysteine through the conserved F or W. Some rows mark clone size as missing; the rest say once, few, many or name a class of expanded clone.

V gene,J gene,clone size,CDR3 protein
TRBV5-1,TRBJ1-1,NA,CASSSRNTEAFF
TRBV5-1,TRBJ1-2,NA,CASSLGGTVPSLTF
TRBV4-1,TRBJ2-5,NA,CASSQSNSLERGGETQYF
TRBV4-1,TRBJ2-3,NA,CASSQDGVSTDTQYF
TRBV7-8,TRBJ1-4,NA,CASSQTETSHEKLFF
TRBV3-1/TRBV3-2,TRBJ1-6,NA,CASSRTGPEDSPLHF
TRBV2,TRBJ1-1,few,CASIGQSGRTEAFF
TRBV18,TRBJ2-3,NA,CASSASLATDTQYF
TRBV6-2/TRBV6-3,TRBJ1-3,NA,CASSYIATGGRGNTIYF
TRBV5-4,TRBJ2-3,NA,CASSMGSSGGALYTQYF
TRBV3-1/TRBV3-2,TRBJ1-1,NA,CASSPGSGGLMNTEAFF
TRBV10-1,TRBJ2-7,once,CASSEAGRGIRSSYEQYF
TRBV6-6,TRBJ2-1,NA,CASSLRSNEQFF
TRBV19,TRBJ2-4,NA,CASSMYSVSGNAKNIQYF
TRBV7-9,TRBJ2-7,NA,CASSPGQLEQYF
TRBV30,TRBJ1-2,NA,CARRGGLNYGYTF
TRBV7-9,TRBJ1-1,once,CASSRTGALAMAFF
TRBV19,TRBJ2-5,NA,CASSTYSGDSGTSGPQETQYF
TRBV28,TRBJ1-2,NA,CASSQIQGAANYGYTF
TRBV9,TRBJ2-2,NA,CASSASSQGANTGELFF
TRBV6-5,TRBJ1-4,NA,CASSIIATNEKLFF
TRBV23-1,TRBJ2-2,NA,CARHPWGRENTGELFF
TRBV9,TRBJ1-1,NA,CASSVGDMTNTEAFF
TRBV4-1,TRBJ1-1,NA,CASSQERSTVLKAFF
TRBV5-6,TRBJ2-3,NA,CASSSLASSTDTQYF
TRBV4-1,TRBJ1-2,NA,CASSRGVMDRSYGYTF
TRBV9,TRBJ2-7,few,CASSVEGRYDEQYF
TRBV4-1,TRBJ1-5,NA,CASSPRQGEQPQHF
TRBV11-2,TRBJ2-2,few,CASTEDRGTGELFF
TRBV14,TRBJ1-2,NA,CASRRDGYGYTF
TRBV7-2,TRBJ1-1,NA,CASSSQGLGTEAFF